The entry that follows covers one T cell receptor (beta chain) sequence. The antigen remains unidentified. These data originate in a study of a mutant IDH1 vaccine in newly diagnosed glioma. Overall study: First vaccine doses came 4-6 weeks after radiotherapy alone, or with temozolomide cycles. V12 occurred at week 35 and V13 at week 47.

V lost 6 bases, J lost 6 bases, and 10 bases lay in between. Germline CDR1 reads MGHDK; CDR2 reads SYGVNS. The CDR3 sequence is 12 residues long. Stated time point: week 47, end of study. All doses held 300 ug of mutant IDH1 20-mer peptide, with topical imiquimod. Study results and caveats: Top peripheral T cell clonotype shifts appeared unrelated to pseudoprogression.

This table comes from immunoSEQ multiplex PCR, and its TCRdb copy is limited to in-frame clones, with some not included. The sample yields about 56,000 clones, less than 80% seen once. The receptor was derived from a man aged 50 to 59 with glioma. The sequences come from PBMCs, collected from a glioma patient whose treatment included an IDH1 peptide vaccine. The rearrangement joins TRBV25-1 to TRBJ2-3; D unclear. CDR3 residues: CASSETGDTQYF. The CDR3 DNA reads TGTGCCAGCAGCGAGACGGGTGATACGCAGTATTTT.